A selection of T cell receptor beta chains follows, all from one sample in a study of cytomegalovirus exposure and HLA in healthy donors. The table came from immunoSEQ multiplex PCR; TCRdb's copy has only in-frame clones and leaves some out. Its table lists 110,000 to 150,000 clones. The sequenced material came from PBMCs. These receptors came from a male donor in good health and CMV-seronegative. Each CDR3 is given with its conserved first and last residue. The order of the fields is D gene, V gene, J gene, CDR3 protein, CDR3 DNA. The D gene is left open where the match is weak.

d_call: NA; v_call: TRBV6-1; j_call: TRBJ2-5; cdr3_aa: CASSEAWGDIRETQYF; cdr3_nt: TGTGCCAGCAGTGAAGCATGGGGGGATATTAGAGAGACCCAGTACTTC
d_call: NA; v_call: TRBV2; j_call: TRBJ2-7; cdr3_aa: CASTVTDSYEQYF; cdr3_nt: TGTGCCAGCACCGTGACAGACAGCTACGAGCAGTACTTC
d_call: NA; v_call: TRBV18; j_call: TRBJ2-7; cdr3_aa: CASSPSPGGSYEQYF; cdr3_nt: TGTGCCAGCTCACCCTCACCCGGCGGCTCCTACGAGCAGTACTTC
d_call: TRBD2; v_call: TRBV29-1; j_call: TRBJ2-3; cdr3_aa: CSDSSGSGDTQYF; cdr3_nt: TGCAGCGATTCTAGCGGGAGTGGCGATACGCAGTATTTT
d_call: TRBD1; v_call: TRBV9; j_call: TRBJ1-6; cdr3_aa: CASSPHVQGAIYSPLHF; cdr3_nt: TGTGCCAGCAGCCCCCATGTCCAGGGGGCGATTTATTCACCCCTCCACTTT
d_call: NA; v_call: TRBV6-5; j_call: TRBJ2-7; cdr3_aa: CASRAGRDRTYEQYF; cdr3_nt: TGTGCCAGCAGAGCAGGGCGGGATAGGACCTACGAGCAGTACTTC
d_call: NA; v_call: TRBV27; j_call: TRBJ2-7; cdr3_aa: CASSSRTAGGLYEQYF; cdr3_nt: TGTGCCAGCAGTTCTAGGACTGCAGGGGGGCTCTACGAGCAGTACTTC
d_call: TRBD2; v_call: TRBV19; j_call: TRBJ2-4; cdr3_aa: CASSILSGGLQNIQYF; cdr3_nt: TGTGCCAGTAGTATTCTAAGCGGGGGGCTCCAAAACATTCAGTACTTC
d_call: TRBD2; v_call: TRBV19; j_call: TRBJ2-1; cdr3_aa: CASGSSGITYNEQFF; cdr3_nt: TGTGCCAGCGGTTCTAGCGGGATAACCTACAATGAGCAGTTCTTC
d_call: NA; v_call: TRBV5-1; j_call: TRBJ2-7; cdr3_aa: CASSLAPVGNSFYEQYF; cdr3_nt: TGCGCCAGCAGCTTGGCTCCGGTCGGGAACTCTTTCTACGAGCAGTACTTC
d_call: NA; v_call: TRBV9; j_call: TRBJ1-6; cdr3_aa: CASSVTGREGGSPLHF; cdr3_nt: TGTGCCAGCAGTGTTACGGGGCGGGAGGGAGGTTCACCCCTCCACTTT
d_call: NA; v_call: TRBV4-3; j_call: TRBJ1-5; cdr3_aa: CASSQDMSGSNQPQHF; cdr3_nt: TGCGCCAGCAGCCAAGATATGTCGGGTAGCAATCAGCCCCAGCATTTT